The rows below give T cell receptor beta chains drawn from one sample of a study of CXCR3-negative and CXCR3-positive naive CD8 T cells. TCRdb reprocessed the 5' RACE reads and reports one entry per CDR3 protein, with no DNA. The sample table sets out tens of thousands of distinct CDR3 sequences. Sequenced sample: naive CXCR3+ CD8+ T cells from blood. Every receptor here comes from a human donor in good health. Some clones in this sample may be carry-over from other donors' samples. Each CDR3 is given with its conserved first and last residue. Each record gives: J gene, V gene, CDR3 length, CDR3 protein.

>TRBJ2-7|TRBV4-1|17
CASSQERAGGTAYEQYF
>TRBJ2-7|TRBV6-5|14
CASSYASSEYEQYF
>TRBJ1-4|TRBV20-1|12
CSAGQGSEKLFF
>TRBJ1-2|TRBV4-3|15
CASSQDSGGVYGYTF
>TRBJ1-2|TRBV27|12
CASRDPGGGYTF
>TRBJ2-3|TRBV6-4|15
CASSDSSGSTDTQCF
>TRBJ2-1|TRBV2|15
CASSVLAGGPHEQFF
>TRBJ1-1|TRBV28|12
CASSFRNTEAFF
>TRBJ2-7|TRBV5-5|13
CASSLGIVYEQYF
>TRBJ1-2|TRBV20-1|15
CSARDRGDRIFGYTF
>TRBJ1-2|TRBV21-1|16
CASRRRKGPKCSGYTF
>TRBJ2-7|TRBV29-1|16
CNVEGLAGGTSYEQYF
>TRBJ2-1|TRBV5-6|15
CASIRMTGRNEFQFF
>TRBJ1-3|TRBV4-2|18
CASSQYPDREVAGNTIYF
>TRBJ2-6|TRBV9|19
CASSVVRGGITSGANVLTF
>TRBJ2-2|TRBV12-5|16
CASGFFPEGNTGELFF